This T cell receptor beta chain was recorded in a study of OX40 agonist ivuxolimab in advanced cancers. On the study more broadly: Partial responses were seen in three patients, one with hepatocellular carcinoma and two with cutaneous melanoma.

This clone was seen a single time. V trimming: 2 bases; J trimming: 0 bases; junction bases outside the gene matches: 3. CDR1 and CDR2 from the germline V gene are MNHEY and SVGAGI. The CDR3 has 15 amino acids. Assay: immunoSEQ multiplex PCR; the TCRdb copy retains only in-frame clones and omits some. The sample comprises approximately 94,000 clones, roughly nine tenths of which are singletons, and around 3.3% rests with the top ten. Here the sequenced sample was CD4+ or CD8+ T cells sorted from blood, taken in a trial of the OX40 agonist ivuxolimab. The source of this sequence is an adult with an advanced solid tumor such as melanoma, head and neck, liver or kidney cancer. The chain has TRBV6-5 and TRBJ1-2; 7 nucleotides agree with TRBD1. The CDR3 sequence is CASSYTGAPNYGYTF. Here the CDR3 DNA reads TGTGCCAGCAGTTACACAGGGGCCCCTAACTATGGCTACACCTTC.